A single T cell receptor (beta chain) is shown here with its context. The specificity of this receptor is unknown. No per-base quality is available; no much larger clone lies one base away. The data were obtained in a study of T cell repertoires in cytomegalovirus infection (dated by TCRdb to the late 2010s). Regarding the study in general: Alongside well-studied HLA-B-restricted epitopes, the peptide stimulations were aimed at recently identified HLA-C-restricted CMV epitopes, whose presentation resists viral immunomodulation. The HLA type of each donor mattered for the analysis, because public TCR beta signatures pointed to carriage of CMV infection along with the matching HLA type.

Per the publication, the treatment or condition label means: in vitro stimulation with specific CMV peptide epitopes to enrich CMV-specific T cells. Sequencing relied on an Illumina HiSeq 1500. TCRdb handled the public reads itself, with Q25 trimming in fastp and clone calling in MiXCR, and kept productive beta chains. Rows are combined by CDR3 protein, so each entry shows the most common genes and DNA. In this sample the table shows about 83,000 distinct CDR3 sequences, roughly half of which occur a single time. The top ten constitute approximately 95% of the sample. Paper-wide results and their limitations: The ex vivo response was dominated by HLA-C-restricted CMV-specific TCR beta clonotypes, and the single most frequent clonotype in two of eight donors was supplied by these HLA-C-restricted clonotypes. Cumulative frequency of public TCR beta family members discriminated carriers of CMV infection plus the relevant HLA type in this cohort and an independent approximately 370-donor cohort.

V is reduced by 6 bases and J by 4 bases, leaving a spacing of 6 bases between them. From the germline V gene (reference sequence), CDR1 is SEHNR and CDR2 is FQNEAQ. The CDR3 spans 11 residues, from the cysteine through the phenylalanine. Only the CDR3 DNA stays, 33 bases, in frame from base 1. This receptor chain uses TRBV7-9 and TRBJ1-1; no D gene can be assigned with confidence. This TCR came from a human donor in good health (CMV status not recorded). Some clones in this sample may be carry-over from other donors' samples. Specimen: CD8+ T cells from cultured PBMCs, collected from culture after CMV antigen stimulation. The DNA is as follows: TGTGCCAGCAGTCCCGCCACTGAAGCTTTCTTT. This sequence encodes CASSPATEAFF.